Below, 15 T cell receptor beta chains from the same sample are listed, as sequenced in a study of T cell repertoires in cytomegalovirus infection. TCRdb reanalysed the reads using MiXCR and keeps one entry per CDR3 protein. Of 680,000 or so distinct CDR3 sequences in the sample, less than 40% are singletons; the top ten hold 2.5% to 3.5%. The sample consisted of PBMCs. These receptors were taken from a human donor in good health (CMV status not recorded). Some clones in this sample may be carry-over from other donors' samples.

In its sample, this clonotype was seen a few times. The CDR3 loop is CASSPQGNEQFF. CDR3 nucleotide sequence: TGTGCCAGCAGTCCCCAGGGCAATGAGCAGTTCTTC. The chain has TRBV28 and TRBJ2-1; TRBD1 is a possible D gene (5 bases). Germline loops: CDR1 MDHEN, CDR2 SYDVKM. This CDR3 is built from 12 residues. V lost 5 bases, J lost 6 bases, and 8 bases lay in between.

Note on this clonotype: Its ends do not fully match the called genes, so a read error is possible. The chain uses TRBV12-5 and TRBJ1-2; D is possibly TRBD1 (6 bases). The length of the CDR3 is 14 residues. Germline lookup yields CDR1 LGHNT and CDR2 FRNRAP. The CDR3 bases are TGTGCTAGTGGCCGGGACAATCCTAACTATCGCTACACCTTC. Protein: CASGRDNPNYRYTF. The full variable domain, its missing parts supplied by reference TRBV12-5 and TRBJ1-2, is DARVTQTPRHKVTEMGQEVTMRCQPILGHNTVFWYRQTMMQGLELLAYFRNRAPLDDSGMPKDRFSAEMPDATLATLKIQPSEPRDSAVYFCASGRDNPNYRYTFGSGTRLTVV.

This clonotype was counted ten times or more. The chain couples TRBV7-8 to TRBJ1-6; possible D gene TRBD1, 5 bases. This CDR3 has 14 residues. The germline V gene has CDR1 SGHVS and CDR2 FQNEAQ. V lost 6 bases, J lost 5 bases, and 11 bases lay in between. The CDR3 is CASRGREHNSPLHF. CDR3 DNA sequence: TGTGCCAGCAGAGGCAGGGAGCATAATTCACCCCTCCACTTT.

This sequence joins TRBV24-1 and TRBJ2-3; D not resolved. The ends were cut back, 5 bases at V and 2 bases at J, with 7 bases in the middle. Germline V gene lookup returns CDR1 KGHDR and CDR2 SFDVKD. The CDR3 length is 13 residues. In DNA form, the CDR3 reads TGTGCCACCAGTGGCCCCCACACAGATACGCAGTATTTT. It is translated as CATSGPHTDTQYF.

This clonotype has more than one count but fewer than ten. The gene calls are TRBV4-1 and TRBJ1-2, with D possibly being TRBD1 (6 bases). Per the germline V gene, CDR1 is MGHRA and CDR2 is YSYEKL. CDR3 length: 16 residues. The ends were cut back, 5 bases at V and 8 bases at J, with 24 bases in the middle. The CDR3 is CASSFTREGGIDGYTF. The CDR3 DNA follows: TGCGCCAGCAGCTTTACAAGGGAAGGGGGAATAGACGGCTACACCTTC.

The CDR3 protein is CASRGGEGTDTQYF. CDR3 coding DNA: TGTGCCAGCAGGGGCGGGGAAGGGACAGATACGCAGTATTTT. The genes are TRBV28 and TRBJ2-3; tentative D call: TRBD2 (6 bases). In germline, CDR1 is MDHEN, CDR2 SYDVKM. Trimming shortened V by 6 bases and J by 3 bases, and 13 bases separated the two germline ends. CDR3 length equals 14 residues.

This clonotype has more than one count but fewer than ten. The chain uses TRBV3-1 and TRBJ2-5; weak D call: TRBD1 (6 bases). The length of the CDR3 is 16 residues. Deletions cut 3 bases from V and 4 bases from J, with 18 bases between. Germline CDR1 reads LGHDT; CDR2 reads YNNKEL (reference sequence). The CDR3 here is CASSHGSRGRGETQYF. The CDR3 nucleotides are TGTGCCAGCAGCCATGGGAGCCGGGGCAGGGGAGAGACCCAGTACTTC.

This clonotype was seen more than once but under ten times. The chain combines TRBV28 with TRBJ1-2, with D perhaps TRBD1 (5 bases). The CDR3 is 15 residues long. V gave up 3 bases and J gave up 4 bases, with 15 bases separating them. Germline V gene sequence: CDR1 MDHEN, CDR2 SYDVKM. Here the CDR3 DNA reads TGTGCCAGCAGTTTTGGGAGCAGGGAATCCTATGGCTACACCTTC. The encoded protein is CASSFGSRESYGYTF.

The rearrangement joins TRBV20-1 to TRBJ2-3; D is perhaps TRBD1 or TRBD2 (5 bases each). There are 14 residues in the CDR3. Germline V lookup: CDR1 DFQATT, CDR2 SNEGSKA (reference sequence). Trimming left V 5 bases short and J 0 bases short, with 12 bases between. CDR3 amino acids: CSAEWGPSTDTQYF. Here the CDR3 DNA reads TGCAGTGCTGAGTGGGGACCTAGCACAGATACGCAGTATTTT.

The chain combines TRBV7-9 with TRBJ2-5; the match to TRBD2 covers 7 bases. The CDR3 spans 15 residues. CDR1 is SEHNR, CDR2 FQNEAQ, per germline (reference sequence). V lost 2 bases and J lost 2; bases outside the gene matches: 5. The CDR3 reads CASSLLERGQETQYF. CDR3 in DNA: TGTGCCAGCAGCTTATTGGAGCGGGGACAAGAGACCCAGTACTTC.

The V gene is TRBV7-9, the J gene TRBJ2-4, with D perhaps given as TRBD1 or TRBD2 (5 bases each). This CDR3 comprises 15 residues. CDR1 and CDR2 from the germline V gene are SEHNR and FQNEAQ (reference sequence). V lost 1 base and J 9 bases, leaving 16 bases between the germline ends. This CDR3 reads CASSLDSGTGAIQYF. As DNA, the CDR3 is TGTGCCAGCAGCTTAGATTCCGGGACCGGGGCCATTCAGTACTTC.

The chain uses TRBV2 and TRBJ2-2; TRBD2 aligns across 10 bases. Looked up from germline, CDR1 is SNHLY and CDR2 is FYNNEI. The CDR3 length is 15 residues. Losses at the gene ends were 7 bases for V and 8 bases for J; bases not matched to a gene: 10. The CDR3 loop is CASTPRASGGGELFF. The CDR3 DNA reads TGTGCCAGCACCCCTCGGGCTAGCGGGGGTGGGGAGCTGTTTTTT.

This clonotype was counted at least ten times. The V gene is TRBV7-2, the J gene TRBJ1-1; 8 bases line up with TRBD1. Trimming removed 1 base from V and 6 bases from J; junction bases left unmatched: 4. The CDR3 extends over 14 amino acids. The germline gives CDR1 SGHTA, CDR2 FQGNSA. The CDR3 region is CASSLGTGRSEAFF. CDR3 in DNA: TGTGCCAGCAGCTTAGGGACAGGGAGATCTGAAGCTTTCTTT.

V gene TRBV18 combines with J gene TRBJ2-3; 10 bases are a match to TRBD1. The CDR3 extends over 15 amino acids. CDR1 and CDR2 (germline): KGHSH, LQKENI. Trimming removed 3 bases from V and 7 bases from J; junction bases left unmatched: 7. For the CDR3, the DNA is TGTGCCAGCTCACCCTCAAGACAGGGGGCTAATACGCAGTATTTT. This translates into CASSPSRQGANTQYF.

Regarding this clonotype: The junction shows a germline mismatch at one end, possibly a read error. This chain connects TRBV12-3 or TRBV12-4 to TRBJ1-5, with TRBD1 as a possible D gene (5 bases). The CDR3 extends over 14 amino acids. The CDR3 sequence is CASSFLGEGQPKHF. The CDR3 coding sequence is TGTGCAAGCAGTTTCTTGGGGGAAGGGCAGCCCAAGCATTTT.